Each of the 5 T cell receptor beta chains below was sequenced from the same sample in a study of T cell changes during pregnancy in multiple sclerosis. Here immunoSEQ multiplex PCR was the method, and the copy in TCRdb shows in-frame clones only, minus some. Of 65,000 to 85,000 clones in the sample, around 90% were seen once. Material: peripheral blood, obtained after pregnancy. The receptors stem from a female donor in good health, enrolled as a control in a pregnancy study.

The chain is built from TRBV7-8 and TRBJ2-1; 12 bases agree with TRBD2. The V and J ends lost 5 bases and 4 bases, in that order; junction bases with no gene match: 3. This CDR3 region has 15 residues. Germline loops: CDR1 SGHVS, CDR2 FQNEAQ. The CDR3, as DNA: TGTGCCAGCAGCATCGGACTAGCGGGGTACAATGAGCAGTTCTTC. Protein sequence: CASSIGLAGYNEQFF.

This clone has a single count. V is TRBV27 and J is TRBJ2-1; D gene ambiguous. V was pared by 0 bases and J by 0 bases, with 6 bases between. The length of the CDR3 is 15 residues. Germline V gene sequence: CDR1 MNHEY, CDR2 SMNVEV (reference sequence). CDR3: CASSLSAISYNEQFF. DNA for the CDR3: TGTGCCAGCAGTTTATCGGCAATCTCCTACAATGAGCAGTTCTTC.

The chain has TRBV18 and TRBJ2-5, with TRBD2 matching 10 bases. Trimming removed 3 bases from V and 5 bases from J; junction bases left unmatched: 15. CDR1 KGHSH and CDR2 LQKENI come from the germline V gene. This CDR3 is 18 amino acids long. The CDR3 sequence: CASSPVSSGSISPETQYF. The CDR3 coding sequence is TGTGCCAGCTCACCGGTTTCTAGCGGGAGTATCTCCCCGGAGACCCAGTACTTC.

The table lists this clone with a count of one. This chain joins TRBV7-2 and TRBJ2-1, with D uncertain. This CDR3 has 16 residues. Per the germline V gene, CDR1 is SGHTA and CDR2 is FQGNSA. V shed 5 bases and J shed 10 bases, with 24 bases lying between them. In nucleotides, the CDR3 is TGTGCCAGCAGCCAAGGAGCTTTGATAGTTGCTCGGGAGCAGTTCTTC. Protein sequence: CASSQGALIVAREQFF.

The CDR3 loop reads CASSPTASGAPSYNEQFF. DNA of the CDR3: TGTGCCAGCAGCCCGACCGCTAGTGGCGCTCCTTCCTACAATGAGCAGTTCTTC. V usage is TRBV7-2 and J usage is TRBJ2-1; no firm D call. The CDR3 sequence is 18 residues long. Germline V gene data show CDR1 as SGHTA and CDR2 as FQGNSA. With 5 bases removed from V and 1 base from J, the gap between germline ends came to 21 bases. Variable domain in full (rest from reference TRBV7-2 and TRBJ2-1): GAGVSQSPSNKVTEKGKDVELRCDPISGHTALYWYRQSLGQGLEFLIYFQGNSAPDKSGLPSDRFSAERTGGSVSTLTIQRTQQEDSAVYLCASSPTASGAPSYNEQFFGPGTRLTVL.